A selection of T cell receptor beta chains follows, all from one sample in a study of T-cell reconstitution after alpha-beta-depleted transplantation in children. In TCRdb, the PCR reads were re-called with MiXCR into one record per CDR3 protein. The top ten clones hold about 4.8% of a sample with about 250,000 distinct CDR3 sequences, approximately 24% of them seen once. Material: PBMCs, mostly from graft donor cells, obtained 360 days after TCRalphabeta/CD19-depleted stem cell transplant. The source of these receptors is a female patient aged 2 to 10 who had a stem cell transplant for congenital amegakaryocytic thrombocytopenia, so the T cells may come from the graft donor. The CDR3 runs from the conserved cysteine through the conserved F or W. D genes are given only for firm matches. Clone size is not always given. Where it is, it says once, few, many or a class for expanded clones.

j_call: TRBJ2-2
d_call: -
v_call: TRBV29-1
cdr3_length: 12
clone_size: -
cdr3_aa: CSAGEGAGELFF
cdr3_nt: TGCAGCGCCGGCGAGGGCGCCGGGGAGCTGTTTTTT

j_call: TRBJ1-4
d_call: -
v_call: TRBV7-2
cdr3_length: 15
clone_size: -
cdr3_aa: CASSPVSHPNEKLFF
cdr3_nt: TGTGCCAGCAGCCCCGTTAGTCATCCTAATGAAAAACTGTTTTTT

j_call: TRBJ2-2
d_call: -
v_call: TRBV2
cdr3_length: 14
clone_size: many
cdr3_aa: CASSEAVDTGELFF
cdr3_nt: TGTGCCAGCAGTGAAGCCGTTGACACCGGGGAGCTGTTTTTT

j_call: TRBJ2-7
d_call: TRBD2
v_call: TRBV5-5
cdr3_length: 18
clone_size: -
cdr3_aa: CASSFWLGPGTSLYEQYF
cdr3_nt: TGTGCCAGCAGCTTCTGGTTGGGCCCCGGGACTAGTCTCTACGAGCAGTACTTC

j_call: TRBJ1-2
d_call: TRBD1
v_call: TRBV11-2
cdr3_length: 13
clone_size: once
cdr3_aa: CASSRDRTDGYTF
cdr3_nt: TGTGCCAGCAGCAGGGACAGAACCGATGGCTACACCTTC

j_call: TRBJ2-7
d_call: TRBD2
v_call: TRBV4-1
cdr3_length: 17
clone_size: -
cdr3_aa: CASSRGTSGGSNYEQYF
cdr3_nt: TGCGCCAGCAGCCGGGGGACTAGCGGGGGGTCTAACTACGAGCAGTACTTC

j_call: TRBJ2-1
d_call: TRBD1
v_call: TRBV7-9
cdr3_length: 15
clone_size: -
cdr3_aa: CASSSHRGPYNEQFF
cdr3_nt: TGTGCCAGCAGCTCCCACAGGGGACCCTACAATGAGCAGTTCTTC

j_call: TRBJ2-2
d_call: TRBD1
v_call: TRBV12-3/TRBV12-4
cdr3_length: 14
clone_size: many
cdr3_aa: CASLRDRSAGELFF
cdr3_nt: TGTGCCAGCCTCCGGGACAGGTCGGCCGGGGAGCTGTTTTTT

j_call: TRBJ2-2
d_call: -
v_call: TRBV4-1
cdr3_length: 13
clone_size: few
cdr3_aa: CASSNVQGGELFF
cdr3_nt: TGCGCCAGCAGCAACGTACAGGGCGGGGAGCTGTTTTTT

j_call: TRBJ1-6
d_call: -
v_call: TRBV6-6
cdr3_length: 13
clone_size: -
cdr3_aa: CASSDTPNSPLHF
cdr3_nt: TGTGCCAGCAGTGACACACCTAATTCACCCCTCCACTTT

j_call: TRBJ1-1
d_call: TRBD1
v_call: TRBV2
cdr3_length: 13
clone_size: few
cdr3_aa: CASSGQGGTEAFF
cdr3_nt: TGTGCCAGCAGTGGACAGGGGGGCACTGAAGCTTTCTTT

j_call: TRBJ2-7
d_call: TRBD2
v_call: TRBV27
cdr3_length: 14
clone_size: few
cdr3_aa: CASSLGGRRHEQYF
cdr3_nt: TGTGCCAGCAGTTTGGGAGGGAGGCGCCACGAGCAGTACTTC